This passage covers 16 T cell receptor beta chains from one sample sequenced in a study of blood T cell repertoires in COVID-19. Repertoires were generated with immunoSEQ multiplex PCR, while TCRdb's copy carries only in-frame clones and drops some. The sample records a few hundred thousand clones, 70% to 90% being singletons. The source material was peripheral blood. All receptors come from a woman in her seventies with COVID-19, enrolled during active disease.

This clone was detected only a few times. The V and J genes are TRBV9 and TRBJ1-2; 8 bases match TRBD1. The CDR3 spans 16 residues. The junction had 12 bases not matched to a gene; V was cut back by 4 bases and J by 4 bases. Looked up from germline, CDR1 is SGDLS and CDR2 is YYNGEE. CDR3: CASSTLSGQAIYGYTF. The CDR3 DNA sequence: TGTGCCAGCAGCACATTGTCGGGACAGGCAATCTATGGCTACACCTTC.

The rearrangement links TRBV10-3 to TRBJ1-5; TRBD1 might be the D (5 bases). CDR1 and CDR2 (germline): ENHRY, SYGVKD. V gave up 5 bases and J gave up 5 bases, with 13 bases separating them. There are 14 residues in the CDR3. The CDR3 nucleotides are TGTGCCATCAGTCGACAGAACGAGGATCAGCCCCAGCATTTT. Its translation is CAISRQNEDQPQHF.

This sequence joins TRBV9 and TRBJ2-1, with 10 bases that match TRBD1. Germline assignment: CDR1 SGDLS and CDR2 YYNGEE. The CDR3 loop spans 17 amino acids. V was pared by 4 bases and J by 8 bases, with 15 bases of the junction left unmatched. The CDR3 protein is CASSLTPGQGSSDEQFF. The CDR3 nucleotides read TGTGCCAGCAGCTTAACACCGGGACAGGGGAGTTCCGATGAGCAGTTCTTC.

This clone was detected once. V gene TRBV6-5 combines with J gene TRBJ1-1; 7 bases map to TRBD1. Trimming took 7 bases from V and 8 from J; bases not matched to a gene: 10. The CDR3 totals 13 residues. Germline CDR1 reads MNHEY; CDR2 reads SVGAGI. The CDR3 nucleotides read TGTGCCAGCATCGGGACAGATTCCGTAGAAGCTTTCTTT. Amino acid sequence: CASIGTDSVEAFF.

As DNA, the CDR3 is TGTGCCAGCAGTTTAAGACAGGGGGGCAATCAGCCCCAGCATTTT. Translating it yields CASSLRQGGNQPQHF. This chain uses TRBV27 with TRBJ1-5; 9 positions agree with TRBD1. The germline V gene encodes CDR1 MNHEY and CDR2 SMNVEV (reference sequence). This CDR3 has 15 residues. Trimming took 2 bases from V and 2 from J; bases not matched to a gene: 1.

The CDR3 reads CATSRDSGLGQPQHF. The CDR3 coding sequence is TGTGCCACCAGCAGAGATTCAGGGTTGGGACAGCCCCAGCATTTT. The chain has TRBV15 and TRBJ1-5; maybe TRBD1 (5 bases). Per the germline V gene, CDR1 is LNHNV and CDR2 is YYDKDF (reference sequence). Trimming took off 0 bases at V and 7 bases at J, with 13 bases between the two ends. CDR3 size: 15 residues.

The gene calls are TRBV11-3 and TRBJ2-2, with a possible D match to TRBD1 (6 bases). The V end lost 6 bases, the J end lost 6 bases, and 8 bases lay between the germline ends. The CDR3 length is 12 residues. In germline, CDR1 is SGHNT, CDR2 YENEEA. The CDR3 nucleotides are TGTGCCAGCAGGAAGGGGGCCGGGGAGCTGTTTTTT. Translated: CASRKGAGELFF.

This clone was found a few times. The V call is TRBV2, the J call TRBJ1-3; D remains unclear. Germline CDR1 SNHLY, CDR2 FYNNEI. The CDR3 totals 13 residues. V gave up 3 bases and J gave up 5 bases, with 8 bases separating them. CDR3 sequence: CASSEPERNTIYF. The DNA for the CDR3 is TGTGCCAGCAGTGAGCCCGAGAGAAACACCATATATTTT.

The gene calls are TRBV7-9 and TRBJ2-1, with no clear D. This CDR3 is 13 amino acids long. Looked up from germline, CDR1 is SEHNR and CDR2 is FQNEAQ (reference sequence). The germline V and J ends were trimmed by 8 bases and 5 bases, with 13 bases remaining between them. CDR3 in DNA: TGTGCCAGCGGTGAAACATTGGACAATGAGCAGTTCTTC. Its protein is CASGETLDNEQFF.

This clone has just a few counts. This chain links TRBV2 with TRBJ2-2; TRBD2 aligns across 7 bases. Germline CDR1 is SNHLY and CDR2 is FYNNEI. CDR3 length equals 16 residues. V was clipped by 5 bases and J by 3 bases; unmatched bases: 9. In nucleotides, the CDR3 is TGTGCCAGCAGTTTTCCCCGTGGGAGGGACACCGGGGAGCTGTTTTTT. Amino acids: CASSFPRGRDTGELFF.

The chain links TRBV18 to TRBJ1-1; D call uncertain. Trimming left V 3 bases short and J 0 bases short, with 8 bases between. This CDR3 has 14 residues. Germline CDR1 and CDR2: KGHSH and LQKENI. The CDR3 here is CASSPIELNTEAFF. For the CDR3, the DNA is TGTGCCAGCTCACCGATAGAGTTGAACACTGAAGCTTTCTTT.

The rearrangement links TRBV9 to TRBJ1-1; 10 bases align to TRBD1. The junction had 5 bases not matched to a gene; V was cut back by 3 bases and J by 9 bases. The CDR3 length is 13 residues. Germline CDR1 and CDR2: SGDLS and YYNGEE. The chain's CDR3 is CASSAGQGVKAFF. The CDR3 nucleotides are TGTGCCAGCAGCGCAGGACAGGGGGTAAAAGCTTTCTTT.

The V call is TRBV5-1, the J call TRBJ2-3, with D possibly matching TRBD1 (6 bases). This CDR3 comprises 14 residues. V shed 4 bases and J shed 3 bases, with 12 bases lying between them. CDR1 and CDR2 from the germline V gene are SGHRS and YFSETQ. The CDR3 protein is CASSGWTETDTQYF. As DNA, the CDR3 is TGCGCCAGCAGCGGGTGGACAGAAACAGATACGCAGTATTTT.

The rearrangement links TRBV6-6 to TRBJ2-7, with 7 bases lining up with TRBD1. The CDR3 totals 15 residues. The trim removed 6 bases at V and 6 bases at J, leaving 14 bases unmatched. Germline V gives CDR1 MNHNY, CDR2 SVGAGI (reference sequence). The CDR3 is CASRQTLTGTGEQYF. In DNA form, the CDR3 reads TGTGCCAGCAGACAGACCCTGACAGGGACGGGCGAGCAGTACTTC.

The V call is TRBV6-5, the J call TRBJ2-7, with D unresolved. This CDR3 has 12 residues. Trimming cost V 4 bases and J 7 bases, with 11 bases left between them. Germline assignment: CDR1 MNHEY and CDR2 SVGAGI. In nucleotides, the CDR3 is TGTGCCAGCAGTTCACGGCGGTTGGAGCAGTACTTC. Protein sequence: CASSSRRLEQYF.

The chain links TRBV2 to TRBJ1-2; no firm D call. This CDR3 has 13 residues. Germline CDR1 SNHLY, CDR2 FYNNEI. V lost 6 bases, J lost 7 bases, and 15 bases lay in between. The CDR3: CASRDSSRGGYTF. CDR3 coding DNA: TGTGCCAGCAGGGACTCCTCCAGAGGTGGCTACACCTTC. Supplemented by reference TRBV2 and TRBJ1-2, the full variable domain reads EPEVTQTPSHQVTQMGQEVILRCVPISNHLYFYWYRQILGQKVEFLVSFYNNEISEKSEIFDDQFSVERPDGSNFTLKIRSTKLEDSAMYFCASRDSSRGGYTFGSGTRLTVV.